These 25 T cell receptor beta chains came from one sample sequenced in a study of blood T cell repertoires in COVID-19. Using immunoSEQ multiplex PCR, the repertoire was profiled, and TCRdb retains in-frame clones only, with some absent. The table includes roughly 130,000 clones, approximately 88% detected once. The source material was peripheral blood. The receptors were gathered from a man between 60 and 75 years old with active or convalescent COVID-19.

The DNA for the CDR3 is TGTGCCAGCAGTCTAACAGATACGCAGTATTTT. Encoded protein: CASSLTDTQYF. J is TRBJ2-3 and V is TRBV28; D is unclear. Germline V gene data show CDR1 as MDHEN and CDR2 as SYDVKM. Trimming removed 5 bases from V and 3 bases from J, with 3 bases in between. The CDR3 contains 11 residues.

The J gene is TRBJ2-2, the V gene TRBV5-4; the D gene is possibly TRBD2 (5 bases). V lost 2 bases and J 5 bases, leaving 16 bases between the germline ends. Germline assignment: CDR1 SGHNT and CDR2 YYREEE (reference sequence). The length of the CDR3 is 16 residues. Here the CDR3 DNA reads TGTGCCAGCAGCTTCCGAGGAGCGGCCGGGACCGGGGAGCTGTTTTTT. Translated, it gives CASSFRGAAGTGELFF.

The J gene is TRBJ1-2, the V gene TRBV15; 9 bases match TRBD1. The germline V gene encodes CDR1 LNHNV and CDR2 YYDKDF (reference sequence). The CDR3 runs 15 residues. Germline trimming cut 5 bases from V and 5 bases from J; bases unmatched to any gene: 9. In DNA form, the CDR3 reads TGTGCCACCAGCCAACCGACAGGGGGTCGGTATGGCTACACCTTC. Translated: CATSQPTGGRYGYTF.

The chain employs TRBV11-2 and TRBJ1-1; possible D gene TRBD1, 6 bases. The CDR3 runs to 16 residues. Per the germline V gene, CDR1 is SGHAT and CDR2 is FQNNGV. V lost 1 base to trimming and J lost 5 bases, with 17 bases between them. CDR3 in DNA: TGTGCCAGCAGCTTAGGGGGTCCAGGGGTAGTTACTGAAGCTTTCTTT. Translating gives CASSLGGPGVVTEAFF.

The V and J genes are TRBV18 and TRBJ2-1, with 9 bases that match TRBD1. From germline, CDR1 is KGHSH and CDR2 LQKENI. The V gene end was trimmed by 3 bases and the J gene end by 3 bases; junction bases not matched to a gene: 3. The CDR3 runs to 15 residues. CDR3 bases: TGTGCCAGCTCACCGCCGGGACAGGGCTACAATGAGCAGTTCTTC. Translation gives CASSPPGQGYNEQFF.

To note about this clone: At one boundary the junction diverges from the germline segment, which might be a read error. The chain is built from TRBV28 and TRBJ2-2; 8 bases align to TRBD1. This CDR3 comprises 13 residues. CDR1 is MDHEN, CDR2 SYDVKM, per germline. CDR3 in DNA: TGCGCCGCCTGGAACAGGGGGGCCGGGGAGCTGTTTTTT. It codes for CAAWNRGAGELFF. The whole variable domain, filled in from reference TRBV28 and TRBJ2-2, reads DVKVTQSSRYLVKRTGEKVFLECVQDMDHENMFWYRQDPGLGLRLIYFSYDVKMKEKGDIPEGYSVSREKKERFSLILESASTNQTSMYLCAAWNRGAGELFFGEGSRLTVL.

As DNA, the CDR3 is TGCGCCAGCAGCCTAAAGGAGCCTAACTATGGCTACACCTTC. Translating it yields CASSLKEPNYGYTF. The chain recombines TRBV5-1 with TRBJ1-2, with no clear D. Per germline, CDR1 SGHRS and CDR2 YFSETQ. This CDR3 region has 14 residues. Between the trimmed V and J ends, which lost 4 bases and 0 bases, there was a span of 10 bases.

V gene TRBV6-5 combines with J gene TRBJ1-5; 9 positions match TRBD1. Germline loops: CDR1 MNHEY, CDR2 SVGAGI. The CDR3 is made up of 15 amino acids. V dropped 6 bases and J dropped 2; count of bases not matched to a gene: 5. The CDR3 here is CASSARTGGNQPQHF. CDR3 nucleotides: TGTGCCAGCAGCGCCAGGACAGGGGGCAATCAGCCCCAGCATTTT.

This chain links TRBV6-5 with TRBJ2-7, with TRBD1 matching 9 bases. J lost 1 base, V lost 7 bases, and 5 bases had no gene match. Germline V gives CDR1 MNHEY, CDR2 SVGAGI. The CDR3 has 14 amino acids. CDR3 DNA: TGTGCCAGCACCCGGACAGGGGTTTCCTACGAGCAGTACTTC. Protein sequence: CASTRTGVSYEQYF.

This chain connects TRBV18 to TRBJ2-1, with D possibly matching TRBD2 (6 bases). CDR3 length equals 16 residues. The germline V and J ends were trimmed by 1 base and 0 bases, with 10 bases remaining between them. CDR1 KGHSH and CDR2 LQKENI come from the germline V gene. The chain's CDR3 is CASSPRGISSYNEQFF. The CDR3 DNA reads as TGTGCCAGCTCACCACGCGGGATAAGCTCCTACAATGAGCAGTTCTTC.

This chain links TRBV7-2 with TRBJ2-7; 12 nucleotides match TRBD1. V trimming: 4 bases; J trimming: 4 bases; junction bases outside the gene matches: 5. This CDR3 spans 15 amino acids. Germline CDR1 is SGHTA and CDR2 is FQGNSA. CDR3 loop: CASSSPGQGAYEQYF. The CDR3 coding sequence is TGTGCCAGCAGCTCACCGGGACAGGGGGCATACGAGCAGTACTTC.

This chain uses TRBV28 with TRBJ2-3, with D possibly matching TRBD1 (5 bases). Germline V gives CDR1 MDHEN, CDR2 SYDVKM. V lost 2 bases and J 0 bases, leaving 12 bases between the germline ends. This CDR3 contains 16 residues. For the CDR3, the DNA is TGTGCCAGCAGTTTACAGGGCCCATCTAGCACAGATACGCAGTATTTT. The encoded protein is CASSLQGPSSTDTQYF.

The V call is TRBV28, the J call TRBJ1-4, with TRBD1 matching over 11 bases. CDR3 size: 18 residues. The germline gives CDR1 MDHEN, CDR2 SYDVKM. V was clipped by 5 bases and J by 3 bases; unmatched bases: 11. In nucleotides, the CDR3 is TGTGCCAGCAGTGACCGGGACAGGGGGTTAGGCGCTAATGAAAAACTGTTTTTT. It specifies CASSDRDRGLGANEKLFF.

This chain links TRBV29-1 with TRBJ2-5, with 12 bases that match TRBD2. The V and J ends lost 5 bases and 4 bases, in that order; junction bases with no gene match: 8. The length of the CDR3 is 15 residues. CDR1 SQVTM and CDR2 ANQGSEA come from the germline V gene. The CDR3 sequence: CSVPPSGRVGETQYF. CDR3 sequence (DNA): TGCAGCGTTCCTCCTAGCGGGAGGGTTGGAGAGACCCAGTACTTC.

This chain links TRBV6-5 with TRBJ2-1; D is possibly TRBD2 (6 bases). Germline V gives CDR1 MNHEY, CDR2 SVGAGI. The CDR3 has 14 amino acids. V gave up 7 bases and J gave up 4 bases, with 14 bases separating them. CDR3 amino acids: CASKESLAYNEQFF. DNA for the CDR3: TGTGCCAGCAAAGAGAGTCTAGCGTACAATGAGCAGTTCTTC.

The J gene is TRBJ2-5, the V gene TRBV5-1, with D unclear. Germline-derived CDR1 and CDR2 are SGHRS and YFSETQ. The CDR3 totals 13 residues. V lost 0 bases, J lost 7 bases, and 10 bases lay in between. CDR3 in amino acids: CASSLDTSGTQYF. CDR3 bases: TGCGCCAGCAGCTTGGATACAAGTGGGACCCAGTACTTC.

This chain links TRBV6-4 with TRBJ2-2, with D possibly matching TRBD1 (7 bases). V dropped 2 bases and J dropped 4 bases, with 8 bases sitting between them. The CDR3 loop spans 14 amino acids. Germline V CDR1 and CDR2: MRHNA, SNTAGT. CDR3 region: CASSDQGGTGELFF. CDR3 nucleotide sequence: TGTGCCAGCAGTGACCAGGGGGGCACCGGGGAGCTGTTTTTT.

V is TRBV28 and J is TRBJ2-5; TRBD2 agrees at 8 bases. Germline CDR1 reads MDHEN; CDR2 reads SYDVKM. The CDR3 contains 14 residues. V dropped 4 bases and J dropped 5; count of bases not matched to a gene: 6. The CDR3 region is CASSSAGEAETQYF. CDR3 DNA: TGTGCCAGCAGTTCAGCGGGAGAAGCGGAGACCCAGTACTTC.

This clone was seen a single time. The gene calls are TRBV7-9 and TRBJ2-2, with 8 bases that match TRBD2. Germline-derived CDR1 and CDR2 are SEHNR and FQNEAQ (reference sequence). Unmatched junction bases numbered 5, after V lost 3 bases and J lost 2 bases. This CDR3 region has 16 residues. CDR3: CASSFPSGGNTGELFF. For the CDR3, the DNA is TGTGCCAGCAGCTTCCCCAGCGGGGGTAACACCGGGGAGCTGTTTTTT. Filled out from reference TRBV7-9 and TRBJ2-2, the complete variable domain reads DTGVSQNPRHKITKRGQNVTFRCDPISEHNRLYWYRQTLGQGPEFLTYFQNEAQLEKSRLLSDRFSAERPKGSFSTLEIQRTEQGDSAMYLCASSFPSGGNTGELFFGEGSRLTVL.

The chain employs TRBV5-4 and TRBJ2-7; 8 bases fit TRBD2. CDR3 length: 15 amino acids. V was pared by 1 base and J by 7 bases, with 10 bases of the junction left unmatched. Per germline, CDR1 SGHNT and CDR2 YYREEE (reference sequence). The CDR3 spells CASSLIGGGPGEQYF. DNA of the CDR3: TGTGCCAGCAGCTTGATCGGCGGGGGGCCAGGGGAGCAGTACTTC.

The rearrangement joins TRBV10-2 to TRBJ2-1; 14 bases are shared with TRBD2. Germline CDR1 WSHSY, CDR2 SAAADI. The length of the CDR3 is 14 residues. V was pared by 6 bases and J by 8 bases, with 3 bases of the junction left unmatched. The CDR3, as DNA: TGCGCCAGCAGGGGGACTAGCGGGAGATATGAGCAGTTCTTC. Its translation: CASRGTSGRYEQFF.

The V and J genes are TRBV6-5 and TRBJ1-2; D gene ambiguous. The CDR3 is 14 residues long. CDR1 MNHEY and CDR2 SVGAGI come from the germline V gene. Deletions cut 7 bases from V and 8 bases from J, with 20 bases between. In DNA, the CDR3 is TGTGCCAGCACCTTTTCGGGGATCGCCTACGGCTACACCTTC. Its protein is CASTFSGIAYGYTF.

The chain has TRBV30 and TRBJ2-2; possibly TRBD1 for D (6 bases). The CDR3 runs to 14 residues. Per germline, CDR1 GTSNPN and CDR2 SVGIG (reference sequence). Trimming removed 3 bases from V and 1 base from J, with 9 bases in between. This CDR3 reads CAWRRDKNTGELFF. In DNA form, the CDR3 reads TGTGCCTGGAGACGGGACAAGAACACCGGGGAGCTGTTTTTT.

This clone was seen once. The rearrangement uses TRBV6-5 and TRBJ1-1; D remains ambiguous. Germline V gene sequence: CDR1 MNHEY, CDR2 SVGAGI. The CDR3 is made up of 15 amino acids. V was shortened by 1 base and J by 5 bases, with 14 bases between the two germline ends. The CDR3 protein is CASSYYGRRRTEAFF. CDR3 DNA sequence: TGTGCCAGCAGTTACTACGGCCGGAGAAGGACTGAAGCTTTCTTT.

The chain combines TRBV18 with TRBJ2-6, with TRBD1 matching 8 bases. CDR1 KGHSH and CDR2 LQKENI come from the germline V gene. The CDR3 totals 18 residues. The ends lost 3 bases at V and 1 base at J; junction bases unmatched: 8. CDR3 DNA: TGTGCCAGCTCACCGAACAGGGGGTTGACGTCTGGGGCCAACGTCCTGACTTTC. Translation gives CASSPNRGLTSGANVLTF.